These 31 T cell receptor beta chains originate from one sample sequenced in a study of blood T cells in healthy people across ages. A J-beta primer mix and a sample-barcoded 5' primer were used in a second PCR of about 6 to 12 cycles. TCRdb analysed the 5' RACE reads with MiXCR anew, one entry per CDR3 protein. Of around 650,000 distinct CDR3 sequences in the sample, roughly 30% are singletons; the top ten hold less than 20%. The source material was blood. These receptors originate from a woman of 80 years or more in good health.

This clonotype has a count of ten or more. The CDR3 loop is CASSLLAGGKDTQYF. Here the CDR3 DNA reads TGTGCCAGCAGCTTACTAGCGGGGGGGAAAGATACGCAGTATTTT. The chain is built from TRBV7-3 and TRBJ2-3; 12 nucleotides match TRBD2. The ends lost 2 bases at V and 5 bases at J; junction bases unmatched: 2. Germline assignment: CDR1 SGHTA and CDR2 FQGTGA. This CDR3 is built from 15 residues.

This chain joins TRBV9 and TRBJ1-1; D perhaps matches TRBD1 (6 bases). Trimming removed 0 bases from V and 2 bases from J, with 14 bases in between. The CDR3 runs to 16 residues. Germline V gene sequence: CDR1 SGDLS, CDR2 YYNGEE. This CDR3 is CASSVAQGPRNTEAFF. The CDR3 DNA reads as TGTGCCAGCAGCGTAGCTCAGGGGCCCAGAAACACTGAAGCTTTCTTT. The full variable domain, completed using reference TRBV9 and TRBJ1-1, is DSGVTQTPKHLITATGQRVTLRCSPRSGDLSVYWYQQSLDQGLQFLIQYYNGEERAKGNILERFSAQQFPDLHSELNLSSLELGDSALYFCASSVAQGPRNTEAFFGQGTRLTVV.

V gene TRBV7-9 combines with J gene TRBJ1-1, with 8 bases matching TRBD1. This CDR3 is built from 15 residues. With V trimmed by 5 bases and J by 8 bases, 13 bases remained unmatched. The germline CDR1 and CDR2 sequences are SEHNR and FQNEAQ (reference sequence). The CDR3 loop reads CASSPLQGEEEEAFF. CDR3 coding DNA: TGTGCCAGCAGCCCTTTACAGGGGGAGGAGGAGGAAGCTTTCTTT.

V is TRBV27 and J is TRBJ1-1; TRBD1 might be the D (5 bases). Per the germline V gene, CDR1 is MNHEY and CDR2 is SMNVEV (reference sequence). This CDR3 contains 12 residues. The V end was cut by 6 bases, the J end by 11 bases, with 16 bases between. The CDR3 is CASRRDGGTAFF. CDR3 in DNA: TGTGCCAGCAGACGGGACGGGGGGACGGCTTTCTTT.

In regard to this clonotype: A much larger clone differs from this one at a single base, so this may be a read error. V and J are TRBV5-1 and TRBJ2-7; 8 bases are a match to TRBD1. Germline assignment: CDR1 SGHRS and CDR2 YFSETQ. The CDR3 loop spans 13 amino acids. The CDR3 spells CASSLVAGGEQHF. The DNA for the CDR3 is TGCGCCAGCAGCTTGGTAGCAGGGGGCGAGCAGCACTTC.

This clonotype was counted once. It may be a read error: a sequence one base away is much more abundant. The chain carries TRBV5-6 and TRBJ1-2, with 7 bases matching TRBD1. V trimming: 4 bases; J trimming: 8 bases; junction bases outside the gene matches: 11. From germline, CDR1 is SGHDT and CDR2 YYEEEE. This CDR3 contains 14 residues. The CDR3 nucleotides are TGTGCCAGCAGCCTTCCGAGACAGGGAGTAGGCTACACCTTC. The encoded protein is CASSLPRQGVGYTF.

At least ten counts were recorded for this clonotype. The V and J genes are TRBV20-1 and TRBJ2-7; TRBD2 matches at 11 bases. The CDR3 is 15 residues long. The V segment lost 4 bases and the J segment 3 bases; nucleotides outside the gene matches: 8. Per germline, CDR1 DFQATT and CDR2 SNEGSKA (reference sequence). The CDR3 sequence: CSATRGLAVGYEQYF. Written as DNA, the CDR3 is TGCAGTGCTACGCGGGGACTAGCGGTGGGCTACGAGCAGTACTTC.

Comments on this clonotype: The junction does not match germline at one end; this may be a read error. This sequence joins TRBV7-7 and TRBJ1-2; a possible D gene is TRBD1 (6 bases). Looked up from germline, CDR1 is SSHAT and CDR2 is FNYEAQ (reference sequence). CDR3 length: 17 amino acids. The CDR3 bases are TGTGCTAGCAGCTTATTAGCGGCAGGGGAATTTAACTATGGCTACACCTTC. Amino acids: CASSLLAAGEFNYGYTF.

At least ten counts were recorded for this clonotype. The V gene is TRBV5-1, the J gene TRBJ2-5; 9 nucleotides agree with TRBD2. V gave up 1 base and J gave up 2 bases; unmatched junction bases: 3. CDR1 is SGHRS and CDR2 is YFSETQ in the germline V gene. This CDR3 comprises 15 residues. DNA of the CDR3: TGCGCCAGCAGCTTGTTGAGCGGGGGGCAAGAGACCCAGTACTTC. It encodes CASSLLSGGQETQYF. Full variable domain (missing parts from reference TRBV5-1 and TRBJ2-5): KAGVTQTPRYLIKTRGQQVTLSCSPISGHRSVSWYQQTPGQGLQFLFEYFSETQRNKGNFPGRFSGRQFSNSRSEMNVSTLELGDSALYLCASSLLSGGQETQYFGPGTRLLVL.

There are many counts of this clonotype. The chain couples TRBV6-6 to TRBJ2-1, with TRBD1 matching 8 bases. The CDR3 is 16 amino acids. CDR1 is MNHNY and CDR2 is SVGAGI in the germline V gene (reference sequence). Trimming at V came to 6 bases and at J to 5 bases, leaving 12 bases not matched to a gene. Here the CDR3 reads CASSLTGGRFDNEQFF. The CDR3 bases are TGTGCCAGCAGCCTCACAGGGGGACGGTTCGACAATGAGCAGTTCTTC.

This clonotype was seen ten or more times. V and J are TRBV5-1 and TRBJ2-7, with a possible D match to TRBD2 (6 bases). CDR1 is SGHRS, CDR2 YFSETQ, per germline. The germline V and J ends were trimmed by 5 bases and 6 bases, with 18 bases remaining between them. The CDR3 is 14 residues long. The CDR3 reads CASREGTGGSEQYF. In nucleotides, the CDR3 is TGCGCCAGCAGAGAAGGGACTGGGGGGTCCGAGCAGTACTTC.

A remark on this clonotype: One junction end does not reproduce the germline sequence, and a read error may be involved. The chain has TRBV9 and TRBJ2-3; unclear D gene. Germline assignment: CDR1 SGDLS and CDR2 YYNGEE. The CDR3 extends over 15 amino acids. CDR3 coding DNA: TGTGCCGGCAGCCCCCGCGGCAGGCCAGGCGATACGCAGTATTTT. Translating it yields CAGSPRGRPGDTQYF.

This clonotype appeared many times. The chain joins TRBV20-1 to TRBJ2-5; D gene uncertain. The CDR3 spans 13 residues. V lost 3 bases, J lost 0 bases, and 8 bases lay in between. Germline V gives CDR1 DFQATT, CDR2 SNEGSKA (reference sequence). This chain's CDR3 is CSASLQNQETQYF. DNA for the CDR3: TGCAGTGCTAGCTTACAGAACCAAGAGACCCAGTACTTC.

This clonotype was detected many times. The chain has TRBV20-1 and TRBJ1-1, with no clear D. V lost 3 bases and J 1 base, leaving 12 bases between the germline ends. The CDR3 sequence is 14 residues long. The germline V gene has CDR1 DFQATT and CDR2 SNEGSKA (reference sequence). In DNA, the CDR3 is TGCAGTGCTAGCCCTCCCCCTGGGAACACTGAAGCTTTCTTT. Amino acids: CSASPPPGNTEAFF.

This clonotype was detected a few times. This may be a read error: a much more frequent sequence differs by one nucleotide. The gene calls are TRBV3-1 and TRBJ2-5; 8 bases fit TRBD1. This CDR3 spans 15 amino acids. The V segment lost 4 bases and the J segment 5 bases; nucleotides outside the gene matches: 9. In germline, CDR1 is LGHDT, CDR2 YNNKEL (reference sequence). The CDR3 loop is CASSPRQGRRETQYF. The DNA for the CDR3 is TGTGCCAGCAGCCCGCGACAGGGGAGGAGGGAGACCCAGTACTTC.

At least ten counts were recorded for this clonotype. The CDR3 DNA follows: TGTGCCAGCAGTGAATATGGCCAAAGCTCCTACGAGCAGTACTTC. Encoded protein: CASSEYGQSSYEQYF. V gene TRBV25-1 combines with J gene TRBJ2-7; D unclear. The V and J ends lost 0 bases and 0 bases respectively, with 9 bases between them. CDR3 length: 15 amino acids. Per the germline V gene, CDR1 is MGHDK and CDR2 is SYGVNS.

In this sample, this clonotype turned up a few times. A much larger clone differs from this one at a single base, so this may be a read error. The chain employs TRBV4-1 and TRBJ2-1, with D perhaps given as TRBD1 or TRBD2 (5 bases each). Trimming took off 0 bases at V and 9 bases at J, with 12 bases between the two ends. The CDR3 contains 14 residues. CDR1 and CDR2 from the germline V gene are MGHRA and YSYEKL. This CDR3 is CASSQEMGVGEQFF. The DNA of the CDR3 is TGCGCCAGCAGCCAAGAAATGGGGGTGGGTGAGCAGTTCTTC.

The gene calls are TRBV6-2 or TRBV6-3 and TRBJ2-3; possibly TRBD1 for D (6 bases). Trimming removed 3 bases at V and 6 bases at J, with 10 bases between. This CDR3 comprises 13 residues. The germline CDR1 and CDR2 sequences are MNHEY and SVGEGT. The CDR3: CASSYQGWDTQYF. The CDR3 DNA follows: TGTGCCAGCAGTTATCAGGGGTGGGATACGCAGTATTTT.

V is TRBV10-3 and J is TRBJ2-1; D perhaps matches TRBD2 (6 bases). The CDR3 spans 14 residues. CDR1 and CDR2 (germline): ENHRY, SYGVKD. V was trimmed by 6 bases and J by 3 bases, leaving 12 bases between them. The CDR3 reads CAISGGEVYNEQFF. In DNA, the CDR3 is TGTGCCATCAGCGGGGGAGAGGTCTACAATGAGCAGTTCTTC.

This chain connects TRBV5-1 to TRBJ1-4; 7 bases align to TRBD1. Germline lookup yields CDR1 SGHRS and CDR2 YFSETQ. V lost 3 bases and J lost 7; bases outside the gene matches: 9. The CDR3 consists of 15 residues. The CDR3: CASSSSTGSIEKLFF. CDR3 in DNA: TGCGCCAGCAGCTCTTCGACAGGGTCAATTGAAAAACTGTTTTTT.

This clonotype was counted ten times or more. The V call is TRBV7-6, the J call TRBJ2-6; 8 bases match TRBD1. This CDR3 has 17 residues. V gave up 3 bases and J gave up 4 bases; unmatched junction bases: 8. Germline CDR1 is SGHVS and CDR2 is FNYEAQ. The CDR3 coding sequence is TGTGCCAGCAGCTTGGGAAGGACAGGGCGAGGGGCCAACGTCCTGACTTTC. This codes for CASSLGRTGRGANVLTF.

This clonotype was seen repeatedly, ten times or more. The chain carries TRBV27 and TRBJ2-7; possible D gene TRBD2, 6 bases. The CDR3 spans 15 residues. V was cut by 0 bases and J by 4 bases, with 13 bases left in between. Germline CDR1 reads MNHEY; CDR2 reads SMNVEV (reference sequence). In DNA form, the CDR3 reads TGTGCCAGCAGTTTATCGTTCGGCGGGGTTTACGAGCAGTACTTC. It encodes CASSLSFGGVYEQYF.

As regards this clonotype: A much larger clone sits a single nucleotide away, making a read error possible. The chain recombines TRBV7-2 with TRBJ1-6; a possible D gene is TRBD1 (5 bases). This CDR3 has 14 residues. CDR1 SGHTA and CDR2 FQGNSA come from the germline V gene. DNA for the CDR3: TGTGCCCGCAGCTTAGGGCCAGGAGGGGCGGACCTCCACTTT. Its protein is CARSLGPGGADLHF.

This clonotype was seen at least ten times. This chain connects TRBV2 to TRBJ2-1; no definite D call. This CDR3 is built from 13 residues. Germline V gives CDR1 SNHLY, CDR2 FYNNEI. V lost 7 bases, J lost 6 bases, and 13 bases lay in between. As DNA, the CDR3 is TGTGCCAGCAAAATATCCCGGCGCAATGAGCAGTTCTTC. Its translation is CASKISRRNEQFF.

The CDR3 here is CSARGDRVVPGGYF. CDR3 nucleotides: TGCAGTGCTAGAGGGGACAGGGTTGTGCCCGGTGGGTACTTC. J is TRBJ2-7 and V is TRBV20-1, with 9 bases lining up with TRBD1. Per germline, CDR1 DFQATT and CDR2 SNEGSKA (reference sequence). Losses at the gene ends were 1 base for V and 12 bases for J; bases not matched to a gene: 13. The CDR3 contains 14 residues.

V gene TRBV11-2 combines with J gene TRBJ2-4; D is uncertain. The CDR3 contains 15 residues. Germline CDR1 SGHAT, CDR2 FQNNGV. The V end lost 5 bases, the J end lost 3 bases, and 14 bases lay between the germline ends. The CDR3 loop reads CASSPPYSSKNIQYF. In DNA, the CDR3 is TGTGCCAGCAGCCCCCCATATTCGAGCAAAAACATTCAGTACTTC.

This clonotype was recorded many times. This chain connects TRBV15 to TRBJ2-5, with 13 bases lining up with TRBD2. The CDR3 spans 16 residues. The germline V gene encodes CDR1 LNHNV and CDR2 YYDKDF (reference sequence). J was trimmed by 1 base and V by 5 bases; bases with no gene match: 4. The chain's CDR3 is CATSSGLAGVQETQYF. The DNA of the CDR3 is TGTGCCACCAGCTCCGGACTAGCGGGGGTCCAAGAGACCCAGTACTTC.

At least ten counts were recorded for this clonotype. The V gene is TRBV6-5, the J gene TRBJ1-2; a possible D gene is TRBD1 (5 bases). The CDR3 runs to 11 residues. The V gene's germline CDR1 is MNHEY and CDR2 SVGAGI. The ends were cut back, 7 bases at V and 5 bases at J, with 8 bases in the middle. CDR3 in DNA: TGTGCCAGCACCTCAGGGTATGGCTACACCTTC. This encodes CASTSGYGYTF.

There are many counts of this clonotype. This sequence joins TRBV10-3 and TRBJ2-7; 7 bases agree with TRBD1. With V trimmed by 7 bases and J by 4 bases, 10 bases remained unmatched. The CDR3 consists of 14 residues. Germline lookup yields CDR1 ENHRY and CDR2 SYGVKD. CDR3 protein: CAINPGGERYEQYF. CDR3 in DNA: TGTGCCATCAACCCAGGGGGAGAGCGATACGAGCAGTACTTC.

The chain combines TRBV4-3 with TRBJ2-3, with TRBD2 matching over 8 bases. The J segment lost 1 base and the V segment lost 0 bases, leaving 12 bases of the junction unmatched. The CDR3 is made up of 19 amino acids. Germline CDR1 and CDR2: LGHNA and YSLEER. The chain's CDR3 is CASSQDIGGGFYGTDTQYF. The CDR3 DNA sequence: TGCGCCAGCAGCCAAGATATTGGCGGGGGGTTTTATGGCACAGATACGCAGTATTTT.

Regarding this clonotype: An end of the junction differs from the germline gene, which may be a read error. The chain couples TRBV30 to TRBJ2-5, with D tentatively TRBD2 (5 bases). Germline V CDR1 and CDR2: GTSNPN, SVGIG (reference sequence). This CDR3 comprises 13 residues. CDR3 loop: CVWSVRSGETQYF. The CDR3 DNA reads TGTGTCTGGAGTGTACGATCGGGGGAGACCCAGTACTTC.